These T cell receptor beta chains were read from a single sample in a study of T cell repertoires in cytomegalovirus infection. TCRdb independently ran MiXCR on the reads; one entry per CDR3 protein. This sample has about 180,000 distinct CDR3 sequences, with approximately 18% found just once. The specimen was CD8+ T cells from PBMCs. The receptors here all came from a human donor in good health (CMV status not recorded). Some clones in this sample may be carry-over from other donors' samples. The CDR3 runs from the conserved cysteine through the conserved F or W. The order of the fields is clone size, J gene, V gene, D gene, CDR3 DNA, CDR3 protein. D genes are given only for firm matches. Not every row has a clone size; where given, it reads once, few, many or a size class.

clone size: few
J gene: TRBJ2-5
V gene: TRBV6-2/TRBV6-3
D gene: TRBD1
CDR3 DNA: TGTGCCAGCAGTTACCAGGGACAGATCCAAGAGACCCAGTACTTC
CDR3 protein: CASSYQGQIQETQYF

clone size: few
J gene: TRBJ1-6
V gene: TRBV27
D gene: NA
CDR3 DNA: TGTGCCAGCAGTTACCGGGGTTCTCATTCACCCCTCCACTTT
CDR3 protein: CASSYRGSHSPLHF

clone size: NA
J gene: TRBJ1-1
V gene: TRBV6-2/TRBV6-3
D gene: NA
CDR3 DNA: TGTGCCAGCAGTTACTCCGGGGGAGTGATCACTGAAGCTTTCTTT
CDR3 protein: CASSYSGGVITEAFF

clone size: many
J gene: TRBJ2-5
V gene: TRBV7-8
D gene: TRBD2
CDR3 DNA: TGTGCCAGCAGCTTATCAGGGACTAGCGGGGGGTCCCAGTACTTC
CDR3 protein: CASSLSGTSGGSQYF

clone size: many
J gene: TRBJ1-5
V gene: TRBV5-6
D gene: NA
CDR3 DNA: TGTGCCAGCAGCTTCTTGGGAGGCCAGCCCCAGCATTTT
CDR3 protein: CASSFLGGQPQHF

clone size: NA
J gene: TRBJ1-1
V gene: TRBV29-1
D gene: NA
CDR3 DNA: TGCAGCGTTTTCCAGGATACTGAAGCTTTCTTT
CDR3 protein: CSVFQDTEAFF

clone size: NA
J gene: TRBJ1-5
V gene: TRBV12-3/TRBV12-4
D gene: NA
CDR3 DNA: TGTGCCAGCAGTTGGGAGGGAAGTGGGCCCCAGCATTTT
CDR3 protein: CASSWEGSGPQHF

clone size: once
J gene: TRBJ2-1
V gene: TRBV6-5
D gene: NA
CDR3 DNA: TGTGCCCGCAGTTACCGGTCCTACAATGAGCAGTTCTTC
CDR3 protein: CARSYRSYNEQFF

clone size: NA
J gene: TRBJ1-1
V gene: TRBV12-3/TRBV12-4
D gene: NA
CDR3 DNA: TGTGCCAGCAGTCCGAGGCAAATGAACACTGAAGCTTTCTTT
CDR3 protein: CASSPRQMNTEAFF

clone size: NA
J gene: TRBJ1-3
V gene: TRBV19
D gene: TRBD1
CDR3 DNA: TGTGCCAGTAGTACCCTGGGACAGGGGACGTTCGGCACCATATATTTT
CDR3 protein: CASSTLGQGTFGTIYF

clone size: NA
J gene: TRBJ2-7
V gene: TRBV7-6
D gene: TRBD1
CDR3 DNA: TGTGCCAGCAGCTTAGAGGGGACAGGGGGCTACGAGCAGTACTTC
CDR3 protein: CASSLEGTGGYEQYF

clone size: few
J gene: TRBJ1-5
V gene: TRBV7-9
D gene: NA
CDR3 DNA: TGTGCCAGCACCTCGTCGGGAGTGGATCAGCCCCAGCATTTT
CDR3 protein: CASTSSGVDQPQHF

clone size: NA
J gene: TRBJ1-5
V gene: TRBV2
D gene: NA
CDR3 DNA: TGTGCCAGCAGTGAGGGGAGTCAGAATCAGCCCCAGCATTTT
CDR3 protein: CASSEGSQNQPQHF

clone size: few
J gene: TRBJ1-1
V gene: TRBV25-1
D gene: TRBD1
CDR3 DNA: TGTGCCAGCAGTGAGGGACAGCTAATACATGAAGCTTTCTTT
CDR3 protein: CASSEGQLIHEAFF

clone size: NA
J gene: TRBJ2-1
V gene: TRBV6-2/TRBV6-3
D gene: NA
CDR3 DNA: TGTGCCAGCAGAGCCCATCGGGACGGTGGTGAGCAGTTCTTC
CDR3 protein: CASRAHRDGGEQFF

clone size: few
J gene: TRBJ1-1
V gene: TRBV7-6
D gene: NA
CDR3 DNA: TGTGCCAGCAGCTTAGTTGGTCAGGAAGCTTTCTTT
CDR3 protein: CASSLVGQEAFF

clone size: NA
J gene: TRBJ1-5
V gene: TRBV20-1
D gene: TRBD1
CDR3 DNA: TGCAGTGCTGATCAGGGGGCAGCTCAGCCCCAGCATTTT
CDR3 protein: CSADQGAAQPQHF

clone size: NA
J gene: TRBJ2-2
V gene: TRBV12-3/TRBV12-4
D gene: TRBD1
CDR3 DNA: TGTGCCAGCGGACAGGGGGCAGGGGCCACCGGGGAGCTGTTTTTT
CDR3 protein: CASGQGAGATGELFF

clone size: many
J gene: TRBJ2-7
V gene: TRBV11-2
D gene: NA
CDR3 DNA: TGTGCCAGCAGCTTAGATCTCGTACAGGGAAATCGACAATTCCACTACGAGCAGTACTTC
CDR3 protein: CASSLDLVQGNRQFHYEQYF

clone size: few
J gene: TRBJ2-5
V gene: TRBV20-1
D gene: TRBD2
CDR3 DNA: TGCAGTGCTAGAGATCAGGACGGGGGGGACCAAGAGACCCAGTACTTC
CDR3 protein: CSARDQDGGDQETQYF

clone size: few
J gene: TRBJ2-7
V gene: TRBV25-1
D gene: NA
CDR3 DNA: TGTGCCAGCAGTGAATACGGGACGGTGACCTACGAGCAGTACTTC
CDR3 protein: CASSEYGTVTYEQYF

clone size: few
J gene: TRBJ2-7
V gene: TRBV19
D gene: NA
CDR3 DNA: TGTGCCAGTAGTATAACGGTACGGGACTACGAGCAGTACTTC
CDR3 protein: CASSITVRDYEQYF

clone size: few
J gene: TRBJ2-7
V gene: TRBV5-1
D gene: NA
CDR3 DNA: TGCGCCAGCAGCTACCCGAGTGGGAGAGACTACGAGCAGTACTTC
CDR3 protein: CASSYPSGRDYEQYF

clone size: NA
J gene: TRBJ2-1
V gene: TRBV10-3
D gene: NA
CDR3 DNA: TGTGCCATCAGTGAGTCAACTAGCCTTTATGCGAATGAGCAGTTCTTC
CDR3 protein: CAISESTSLYANEQFF

clone size: NA
J gene: TRBJ2-5
V gene: TRBV14
D gene: TRBD1
CDR3 DNA: TGTGCCAGCAGCCCCAGGGGGTTCGAGACCCAGTACTTC
CDR3 protein: CASSPRGFETQYF

clone size: NA
J gene: TRBJ2-7
V gene: TRBV6-5
D gene: NA
CDR3 DNA: TGTGCCACCGCTTGGGGCTACGAGCAGTACTTC
CDR3 protein: CATAWGYEQYF

clone size: many
J gene: TRBJ2-2
V gene: TRBV7-8
D gene: NA
CDR3 DNA: TGTGCCAGCAGCTTCCGGGACCTTATGAACACCGGGGAGCTGTTTTTT
CDR3 protein: CASSFRDLMNTGELFF

clone size: NA
J gene: TRBJ2-3
V gene: TRBV11-2
D gene: TRBD2
CDR3 DNA: TGTGCCAGCAGCTTAGCCGGTAGCGGGGGGGTGATTACAGATACGCAGTATTTT
CDR3 protein: CASSLAGSGGVITDTQYF

clone size: NA
J gene: TRBJ2-1
V gene: TRBV29-1
D gene: NA
CDR3 DNA: TGCAGCGTTGGGGTGGGACACCAGAGCTCCTACAATGAGCAGTTCTTC
CDR3 protein: CSVGVGHQSSYNEQFF

clone size: NA
J gene: TRBJ1-6
V gene: TRBV7-8
D gene: NA
CDR3 DNA: TGTGCCAGCAGCTTAGAAGGGGGGACAAATTCACCCCTCCACTTT
CDR3 protein: CASSLEGGTNSPLHF

clone size: NA
J gene: TRBJ2-7
V gene: TRBV4-3
D gene: NA
CDR3 DNA: TGCGCCAGCAGCCAGAGGGTATCTAGCGACGAGCAGTACTTC
CDR3 protein: CASSQRVSSDEQYF

clone size: NA
J gene: TRBJ2-5
V gene: TRBV4-1
D gene: TRBD2
CDR3 DNA: TGCGCCAGCAGCCAACTCCCCACGACTAGCGGGGCAGAGACCCAGTACTTC
CDR3 protein: CASSQLPTTSGAETQYF

clone size: NA
J gene: TRBJ1-6
V gene: TRBV6-2/TRBV6-3
D gene: TRBD1
CDR3 DNA: TGTGCCACCGAGACCGGGACAGATAATTCACCCCTCCACTTT
CDR3 protein: CATETGTDNSPLHF

clone size: few
J gene: TRBJ1-1
V gene: TRBV28
D gene: NA
CDR3 DNA: TGTGCCAGCAGCCGAACGACAGGGAACACTGAAGCTTTCTTT
CDR3 protein: CASSRTTGNTEAFF

clone size: NA
J gene: TRBJ1-1
V gene: TRBV12-3/TRBV12-4
D gene: NA
CDR3 DNA: TGTGCCAGCCCCCCTACCGCGACACCTAACACTGAAGCTTTCTTT
CDR3 protein: CASPPTATPNTEAFF

clone size: NA
J gene: TRBJ1-1
V gene: TRBV28
D gene: TRBD1
CDR3 DNA: TGTGCCGCAGGACAGGGAGGTTCCACTGAAGCTTTCTTT
CDR3 protein: CAAGQGGSTEAFF

clone size: NA
J gene: TRBJ1-5
V gene: TRBV28
D gene: NA
CDR3 DNA: TGTGCCAGCAGTTTAATTGGATCCCATCAGCCCCAGCATTTT
CDR3 protein: CASSLIGSHQPQHF

clone size: few
J gene: TRBJ1-5
V gene: TRBV20-1
D gene: NA
CDR3 DNA: TGCAGTGCTAGAGATTGGGCCAATCAGCCCCAGCATTTT
CDR3 protein: CSARDWANQPQHF

clone size: many
J gene: TRBJ1-1
V gene: TRBV7-8
D gene: NA
CDR3 DNA: TGTGCCAGCAGCTTTAAGGGGAGCACTGAAGCTTTCTTT
CDR3 protein: CASSFKGSTEAFF

clone size: NA
J gene: TRBJ2-3
V gene: TRBV28
D gene: TRBD2
CDR3 DNA: TGTGCCAGCAGTTTACGTAGCGGGGGGATCGTAGATACGCAGTATTTT
CDR3 protein: CASSLRSGGIVDTQYF

clone size: few
J gene: TRBJ2-3
V gene: TRBV6-8
D gene: TRBD1
CDR3 DNA: TGTGCCAGCAGTTACTCCAGGGGGAGTGTCGGTACGCAGTATTTT
CDR3 protein: CASSYSRGSVGTQYF

clone size: few
J gene: TRBJ2-3
V gene: TRBV6-2/TRBV6-3
D gene: TRBD1
CDR3 DNA: TGTGCCAGCAGTTCCGGGACAGGAACAGATACGCAGTATTTT
CDR3 protein: CASSSGTGTDTQYF

clone size: NA
J gene: TRBJ2-5
V gene: TRBV28
D gene: NA
CDR3 DNA: TGTGCCAGCAGTGTACTAGTAGGGGCCCAGGAGACCCAGTACTTC
CDR3 protein: CASSVLVGAQETQYF

clone size: NA
J gene: TRBJ2-5
V gene: TRBV7-2
D gene: TRBD2
CDR3 DNA: TGTGCCAGCAGCCATTCTCTGGGGGGGGGAGAGACCCAGTACTTC
CDR3 protein: CASSHSLGGGETQYF

clone size: NA
J gene: TRBJ2-1
V gene: TRBV6-2/TRBV6-3
D gene: NA
CDR3 DNA: TGTGCCAGCACCGGGGTTCGGGAGCAGTTCTTC
CDR3 protein: CASTGVREQFF

clone size: few
J gene: TRBJ1-2
V gene: TRBV20-1
D gene: TRBD1
CDR3 DNA: TGCAGTGCTGGGACGGGACAGTACTTTGGCTACACCTTC
CDR3 protein: CSAGTGQYFGYTF